Listed here is a single T cell receptor (beta chain). This CDR3 has 14 residues. Germline CDR1 reads SNHLY; CDR2 reads FYNNEI. V was clipped by 6 bases and J by 1 base, with 13 bases between them. The source of the sample is a study of shared clonotypes between healthy human individuals. Libraries were prepared by immunoSEQ multiplex PCR; TCRdb keeps only in-frame clonotypes and omits some of them. The sample lists about 380,000 clones; roughly 96% were seen once. This TCR was recovered from a man between 25 and 39 years old in good health. Sequencing used memory CD8+ T cells sorted from blood. As to subset: CD45RO+ cells pooled with CCR7-negative TemRA cells. The chain recombines TRBV2 with TRBJ2-7, with D tentatively TRBD1 (6 bases). The CDR3 bases are TGTGCCAGCAGAAAGGGGGTGGGATCCTACGAGCAGTACTTC. It is translated as CASRKGVGSYEQYF.